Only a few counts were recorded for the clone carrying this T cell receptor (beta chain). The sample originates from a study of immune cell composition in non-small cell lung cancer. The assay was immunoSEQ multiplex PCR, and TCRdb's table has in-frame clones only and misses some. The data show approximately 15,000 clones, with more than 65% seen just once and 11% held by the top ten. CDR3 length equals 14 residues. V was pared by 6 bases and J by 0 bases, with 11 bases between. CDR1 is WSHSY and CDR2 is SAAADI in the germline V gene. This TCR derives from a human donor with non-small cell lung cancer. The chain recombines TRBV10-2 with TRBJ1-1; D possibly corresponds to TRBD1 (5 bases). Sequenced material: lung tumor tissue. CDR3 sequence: CASSQGRMNTEAFF. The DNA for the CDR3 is TGCGCCAGCAGCCAGGGTAGGATGAACACTGAAGCTTTCTTT.